The T cell receptor beta chain under discussion was sequenced for a study of cytomegalovirus exposure and HLA in healthy donors. Points on this clone: Antigen unknown.

V lost 0 bases and J 5 bases, leaving 11 bases between the germline ends. The CDR3 extends over 14 amino acids. In germline, CDR1 is SGDLS, CDR2 YYNGEE. Study outcomes and limitations: Many donors shared some public TCRs, even though most TCR sequences were rare. Segments of the TCR beta V type were, in most cases, productive about 87% or about 30% of the time in an earlier analysis.

The PCR made use of 60 Vbeta and 13 Jbeta primers. As originally analysed: The authors later counted about 80 million unique TCR beta chains, approximately 12 million of them shared. Repertoires were generated with immunoSEQ multiplex PCR, while TCRdb's copy carries only in-frame clones and drops some. Clonal size and the V and J genes are those of that table, whereas D and trimming came from the DNA. The table shows 150,000 to 200,000 clones, with over 75% occurring only once. This chain links TRBV9 with TRBJ1-1, with D tentatively TRBD1 (5 bases). The receptor was isolated from a man aged 50 to 59 in good health and CMV-seropositive. The sequencing sample was made of PBMCs. CDR3 residues: CASSVVGADTEAFF. The CDR3 region has the DNA TGTGCCAGCAGCGTAGTTGGGGCGGATACTGAAGCTTTCTTT.